This T cell receptor (beta chain) was obtained from a study of blood T cell repertoires in COVID-19. The study assigned cohorts using participant-reported clinical history. The authors' processing: How many nucleated cells were present was estimated from reference gene primer amplification. Assay: immunoSEQ multiplex PCR; the TCRdb copy retains only in-frame clones and omits some. From that table come the V and J calls and clone size; the DNA was used to work out D and trimming. The data contain some 210,000 clones, about 87% of them singletons. The CDR3 loop spans 17 amino acids. Germline V CDR1 and CDR2: GTSNPN, SVGIG (reference sequence). V lost 2 bases and J lost 5, with 22 bases in between.

The chain combines TRBV30 with TRBJ2-1; possibly TRBD2 for D (7 bases). This TCR came from a man aged 18 to 35 with acute COVID-19. The specimen sequenced was PBMCs or T cells enriched from blood (not recorded which). CDR3 DNA sequence: TGTGCCTGGAGTCTTGGGGGCGGAAGGACTAGACACAATGAGCAGTTCTTC. Translated: CAWSLGGGRTRHNEQFF.